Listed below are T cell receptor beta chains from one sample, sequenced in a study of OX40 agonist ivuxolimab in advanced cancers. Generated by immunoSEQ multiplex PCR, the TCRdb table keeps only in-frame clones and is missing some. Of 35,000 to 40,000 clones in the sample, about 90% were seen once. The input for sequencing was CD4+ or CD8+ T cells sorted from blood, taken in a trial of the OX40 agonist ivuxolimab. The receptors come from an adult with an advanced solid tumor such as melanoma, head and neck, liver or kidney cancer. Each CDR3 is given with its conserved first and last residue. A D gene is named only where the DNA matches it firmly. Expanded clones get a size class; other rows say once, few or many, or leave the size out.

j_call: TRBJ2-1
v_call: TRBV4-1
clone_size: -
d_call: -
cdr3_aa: CASSLLPTDTSSYNEQFF
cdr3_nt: TGCGCCAGCAGCCTCCTACCAACGGACACAAGCTCCTACAATGAGCAGTTCTTC

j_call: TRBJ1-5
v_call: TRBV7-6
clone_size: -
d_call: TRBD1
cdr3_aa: CASSPGGGYNQPQHF
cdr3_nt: TGTGCCAGCAGCCCAGGGGGCGGGTACAATCAGCCCCAGCATTTT

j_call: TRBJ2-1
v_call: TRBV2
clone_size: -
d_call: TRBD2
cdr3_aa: CASSTSGSSYNEQFF
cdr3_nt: TGTGCCAGCAGTACTAGCGGGAGCTCCTACAATGAGCAGTTCTTC

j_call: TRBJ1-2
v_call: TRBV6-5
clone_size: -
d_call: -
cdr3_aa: CASSSTGNYGYTF
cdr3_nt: TGTGCCAGCAGTTCAACAGGGAACTATGGCTACACCTTC

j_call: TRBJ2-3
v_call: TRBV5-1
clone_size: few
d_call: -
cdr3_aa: CASSKTRDQGTDTQYF
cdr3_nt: TGCGCCAGCAGCAAGACCCGGGACCAAGGCACAGATACGCAGTATTTT

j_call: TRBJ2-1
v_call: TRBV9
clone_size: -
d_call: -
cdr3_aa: CASSSGGGNEQFF
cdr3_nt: TGTGCCAGCAGCTCAGGTGGAGGCAATGAGCAGTTCTTC

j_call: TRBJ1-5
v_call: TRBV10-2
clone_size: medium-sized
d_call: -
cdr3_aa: CASSDDLSNQPQHF
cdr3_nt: TGCGCCAGCAGTGACGATCTTAGCAATCAGCCCCAGCATTTT

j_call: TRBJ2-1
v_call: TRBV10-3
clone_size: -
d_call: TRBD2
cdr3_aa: CAISETSGSGEQFF
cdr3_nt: TGTGCCATCAGTGAGACTAGCGGGAGCGGGGAGCAGTTCTTC

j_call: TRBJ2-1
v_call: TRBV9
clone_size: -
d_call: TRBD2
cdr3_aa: CASSVSSQRETTPYNEQFF
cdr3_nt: TGTGCCAGCAGCGTATCTTCTCAGCGGGAGACTACCCCCTACAATGAGCAGTTCTTC

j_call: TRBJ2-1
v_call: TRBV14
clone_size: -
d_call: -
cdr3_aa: CASSQTLDEQFF
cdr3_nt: TGTGCCAGCAGCCAGACGTTGGATGAGCAGTTCTTC

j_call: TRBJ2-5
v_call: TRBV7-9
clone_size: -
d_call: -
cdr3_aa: CASSSRIQETQYF
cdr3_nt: TGTGCCAGCAGCTCCCGAATCCAAGAGACCCAGTACTTC

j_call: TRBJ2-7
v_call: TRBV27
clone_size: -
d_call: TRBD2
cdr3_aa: CASTQTSGSDEQYF
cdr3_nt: TGTGCCAGCACCCAGACTAGCGGGAGCGACGAGCAGTACTTC

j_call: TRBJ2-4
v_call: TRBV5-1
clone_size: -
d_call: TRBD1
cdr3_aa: CASSPGTGGFIQYF
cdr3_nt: TGCGCCAGCAGCCCTGGGACAGGGGGCTTCATTCAGTACTTC

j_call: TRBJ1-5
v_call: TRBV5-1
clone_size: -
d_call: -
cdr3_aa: CASMGQKNRPQHF
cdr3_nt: TGCGCCAGCATGGGGCAGAAGAATCGGCCCCAGCATTTT

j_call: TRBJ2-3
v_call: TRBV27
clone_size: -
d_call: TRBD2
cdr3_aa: CASRNRASGYTDTQYF
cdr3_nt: TGTGCCAGCAGGAACCGGGCTAGCGGGTACACAGATACGCAGTATTTT

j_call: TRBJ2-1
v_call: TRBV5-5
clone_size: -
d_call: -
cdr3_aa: CASIPAVNNEQFF
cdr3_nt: TGTGCCAGCATCCCAGCGGTAAACAATGAGCAGTTCTTC

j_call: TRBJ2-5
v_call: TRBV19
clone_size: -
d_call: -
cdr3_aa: CASSLGETQYF
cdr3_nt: TGTGCCAGTAGTCTAGGAGAGACCCAGTACTTC

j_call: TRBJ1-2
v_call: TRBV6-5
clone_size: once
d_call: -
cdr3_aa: CASSYRTDGYTF
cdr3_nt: TGTGCCAGCAGTTACCGGACAGATGGCTACACCTTC

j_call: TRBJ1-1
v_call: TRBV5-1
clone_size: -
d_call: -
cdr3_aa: CASSLVSVNTEAFF
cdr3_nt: TGCGCCAGCAGCTTGGTATCCGTGAACACTGAAGCTTTCTTT

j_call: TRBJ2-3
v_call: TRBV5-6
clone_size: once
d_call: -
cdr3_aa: CASSPAFISTDTQYF
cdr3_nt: TGTGCCAGCAGCCCCGCTTTCATAAGCACAGATACGCAGTATTTT

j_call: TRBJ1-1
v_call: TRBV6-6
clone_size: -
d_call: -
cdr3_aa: CASSHRERLEAFF
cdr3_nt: TGTGCCAGCAGCCACAGGGAGCGACTTGAAGCTTTCTTT

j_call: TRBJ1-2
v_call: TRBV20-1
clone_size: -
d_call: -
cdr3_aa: CSASGTGGYTF
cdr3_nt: TGCAGTGCTTCCGGGACGGGAGGCTACACCTTC

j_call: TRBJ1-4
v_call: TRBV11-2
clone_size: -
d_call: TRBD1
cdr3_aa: CASSPRQGRPATNEKLFF
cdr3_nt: TGTGCCAGCAGCCCTCGACAGGGAAGACCAGCAACTAATGAAAAACTGTTTTTT

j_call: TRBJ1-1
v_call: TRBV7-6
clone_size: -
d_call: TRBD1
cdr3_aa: CASSVRRGQGRENTEAFF
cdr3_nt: TGTGCCAGCAGCGTGCGTAGGGGACAGGGGCGGGAGAACACTGAAGCTTTCTTT

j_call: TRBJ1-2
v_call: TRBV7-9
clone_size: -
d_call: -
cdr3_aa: CASSFWRSTDGYTF
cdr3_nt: TGTGCCAGCAGCTTCTGGCGAAGCACCGATGGCTACACCTTC

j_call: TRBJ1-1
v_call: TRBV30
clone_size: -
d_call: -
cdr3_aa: CAWSVGRNTEAFF
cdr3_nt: TGTGCCTGGAGTGTAGGTAGAAACACTGAAGCTTTCTTT

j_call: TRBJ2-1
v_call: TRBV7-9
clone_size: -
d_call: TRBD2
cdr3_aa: CASSLRRRGREEQFF
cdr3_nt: TGTGCCAGCAGCTTAAGGAGGCGTGGGAGGGAGGAGCAGTTCTTC

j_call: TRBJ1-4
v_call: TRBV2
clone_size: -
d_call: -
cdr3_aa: CASSEALSGAREKLFF
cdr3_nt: TGTGCCAGCAGTGAAGCGCTTTCGGGGGCCCGGGAAAAACTGTTTTTT

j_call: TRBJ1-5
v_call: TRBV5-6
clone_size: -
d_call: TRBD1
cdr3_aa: CASSWGQGGNQPQHF
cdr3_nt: TGTGCCAGCAGCTGGGGACAGGGTGGCAATCAGCCCCAGCATTTT

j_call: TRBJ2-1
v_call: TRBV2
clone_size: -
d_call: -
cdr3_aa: CASSERDGRYNEQFF
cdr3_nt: TGTGCCAGCAGTGAAAGGGACGGGCGTTACAATGAGCAGTTCTTC

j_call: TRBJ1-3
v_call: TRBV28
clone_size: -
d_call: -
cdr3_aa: CASSLRSSGNTIYF
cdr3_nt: TGTGCCAGCAGTTTACGAAGCTCTGGAAACACCATATATTTT

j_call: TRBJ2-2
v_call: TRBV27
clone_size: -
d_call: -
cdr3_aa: CASNSYTGELFF
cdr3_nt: TGTGCCAGCAACAGCTACACCGGGGAGCTGTTTTTT

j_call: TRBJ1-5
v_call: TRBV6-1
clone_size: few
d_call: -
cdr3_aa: CASSEERRFGQPQHF
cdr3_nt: TGTGCCAGCAGTGAAGAAAGGAGGTTCGGTCAGCCCCAGCATTTT

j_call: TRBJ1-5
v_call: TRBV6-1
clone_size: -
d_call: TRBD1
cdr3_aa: CASRTWTGDNQPQHF
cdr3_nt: TGTGCCAGCAGGACCTGGACAGGGGACAATCAGCCCCAGCATTTT

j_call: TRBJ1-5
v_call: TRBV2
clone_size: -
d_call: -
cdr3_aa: CASSLQAWDGNQPQHF
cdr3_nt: TGTGCCAGCAGTCTCCAGGCCTGGGACGGCAATCAGCCCCAGCATTTT

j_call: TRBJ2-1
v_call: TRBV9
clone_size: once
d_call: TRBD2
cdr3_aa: CASSPEGTSAYNEQFF
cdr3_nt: TGTGCCAGCAGTCCTGAAGGGACTAGCGCTTACAATGAGCAGTTCTTC

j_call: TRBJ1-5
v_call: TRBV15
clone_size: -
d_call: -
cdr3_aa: CATSMEGLNQPQHF
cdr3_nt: TGTGCCACCAGCATGGAAGGTCTCAATCAGCCCCAGCATTTT

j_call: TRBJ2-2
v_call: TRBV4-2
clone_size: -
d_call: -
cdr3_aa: CASSQDRTITGELFF
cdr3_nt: TGTGCCAGCAGCCAAGATAGGACCATCACCGGGGAGCTGTTTTTT

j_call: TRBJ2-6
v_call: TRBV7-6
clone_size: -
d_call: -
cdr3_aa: CASSLPAGASSGANVLTF
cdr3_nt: TGTGCCAGCAGCTTACCGGCAGGGGCATCATCTGGGGCCAACGTCCTGACTTTC

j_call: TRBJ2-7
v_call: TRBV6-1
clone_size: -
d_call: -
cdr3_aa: CASSLGLSPYEQYF
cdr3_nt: TGTGCCAGCAGCCTTGGCCTCTCCCCCTACGAGCAGTACTTC

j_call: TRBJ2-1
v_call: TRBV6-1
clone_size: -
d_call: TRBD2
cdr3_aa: CASSKGTSGIVNEQFF
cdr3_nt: TGTGCCAGCAGTAAAGGGACTAGCGGGATAGTCAATGAGCAGTTCTTC

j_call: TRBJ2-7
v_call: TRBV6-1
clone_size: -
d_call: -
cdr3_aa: CAIRTLDILGEQYF
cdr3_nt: TGTGCCATCAGAACCTTAGACATCCTCGGCGAGCAGTACTTC

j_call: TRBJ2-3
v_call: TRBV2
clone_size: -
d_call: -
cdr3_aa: CASSENSGLNTDTQYF
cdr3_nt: TGTGCCAGCAGTGAAAATTCGGGACTCAACACAGATACGCAGTATTTT

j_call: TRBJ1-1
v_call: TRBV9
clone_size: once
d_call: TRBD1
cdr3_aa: CASSVGTGDTEAFF
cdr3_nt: TGTGCCAGCAGCGTAGGGACAGGGGACACTGAAGCTTTCTTT

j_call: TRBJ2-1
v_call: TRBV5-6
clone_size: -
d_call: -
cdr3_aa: CASSGEGRMLSYNEQFF
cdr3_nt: TGTGCCAGCAGCGGGGAAGGACGGATGCTCTCCTACAATGAGCAGTTCTTC

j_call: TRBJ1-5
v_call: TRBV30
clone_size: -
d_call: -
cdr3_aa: CAWSVPQDGQPQHF
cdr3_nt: TGTGCCTGGAGTGTACCTCAGGACGGGCAGCCCCAGCATTTT

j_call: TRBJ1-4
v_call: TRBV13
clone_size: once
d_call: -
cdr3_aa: CASSTGGDLNEKLFF
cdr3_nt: TGTGCCAGCAGCACAGGAGGGGACCTGAATGAAAAACTGTTTTTT

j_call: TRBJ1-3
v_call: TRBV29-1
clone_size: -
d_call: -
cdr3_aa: CSVEAGGGNTIYF
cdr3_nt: TGCAGCGTTGAAGCGGGGGGGGGAAACACCATATATTTT

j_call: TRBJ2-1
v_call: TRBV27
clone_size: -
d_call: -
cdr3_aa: CASSTGTGAYNEQFF
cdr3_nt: TGTGCCAGCAGTACCGGGACGGGAGCCTACAATGAGCAGTTCTTC

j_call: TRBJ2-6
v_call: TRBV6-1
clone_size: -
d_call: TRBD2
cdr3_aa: CASSGGGSGANVLTF
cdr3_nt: TGTGCCAGCAGTGGGGGAGGGTCTGGGGCCAACGTCCTGACTTTC

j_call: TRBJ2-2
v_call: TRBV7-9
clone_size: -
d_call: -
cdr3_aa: CASATLGELFF
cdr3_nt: TGTGCCAGCGCTACACTCGGGGAGCTGTTTTTT

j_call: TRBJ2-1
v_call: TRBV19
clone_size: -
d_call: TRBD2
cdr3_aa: CASNGRARNEQFF
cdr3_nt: TGTGCCAGTAACGGGAGGGCCAGGAATGAGCAGTTCTTC

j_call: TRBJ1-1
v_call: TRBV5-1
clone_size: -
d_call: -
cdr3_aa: CASSLVGGRSEAFF
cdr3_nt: TGCGCCAGCAGCTTGGTGGGCGGAAGGTCTGAAGCTTTCTTT

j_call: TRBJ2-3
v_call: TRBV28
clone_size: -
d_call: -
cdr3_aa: CASSFSGDTQYF
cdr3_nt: TGTGCCAGCAGTTTTAGCGGAGATACGCAGTATTTT

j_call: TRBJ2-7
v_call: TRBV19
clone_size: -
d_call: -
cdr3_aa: CASSIEGTLGYEQYF
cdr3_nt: TGTGCCAGTAGTATAGAAGGCACCCTCGGCTACGAGCAGTACTTC